This T cell receptor (beta chain) was found in a study of OX40 agonist ivuxolimab in advanced cancers. Background for the entire study: Ivuxolimab was an agonistic, fully human IgG2 monoclonal antibody directed against OX40 (CD134), a costimulatory receptor. Prior anti-PD-1, anti-PD-L1 or anti-CTLA-4 therapy was permitted, and approximately 42% of dose-escalation patients had received checkpoint inhibitors. Of the roughly 54 patients in dose escalation, 19 had hepatocellular carcinoma, about 15 had melanoma, 9 had renal cell carcinoma and 9 had head and neck cancer. Three dose-escalation patients achieved partial responses, one with hepatocellular carcinoma and two with cutaneous melanoma. Intravenous ivuxolimab was administered to patients every 2 weeks at six dose levels: 0.01, 0.1, 0.3, 1.5, 3 and 10 mg/kg. The monotherapy dose-escalation portion (N = 52 patients) of the phase I ivuxolimab trial is reported in the paper. In the dose-escalation cohort, 75% to 90% of patients were male, and the mean age was roughly 56 years with a range of about 23 to 79. The purpose of peripheral TCRbeta sequencing was to test whether ivuxolimab changed TCR sequence diversity and led to clonal T-cell expansion.

To sequence the TCRbeta CDR3 region, genomic DNA was isolated from the sorted cells. The immunoSEQ Assay was used to sequence the TCRbeta CDR3 regions. The table was pulled from immuneACCESS by TCRdb, which kept in-frame rearrangements only. Such tables lose some clones; where checked, under half of the loss comes from unresolved V genes, and the rest has no known cause. The sample table holds 50,000 to 75,000 clones, of which around 87% were seen once. The top ten clones comprise over 0.3% of the sample. For this clone: Its antigen has not been determined. It has no much larger one-base neighbor in the sample; base qualities were not kept.

Patients with a history of autoimmune disease or receiving systemic immunosuppression were excluded from the trial. Peripheral blood for TCR sequencing was collected from all dose cohorts at baseline, on cycle 4 day 1, and on cycle 7 day 1. Samples were obtained from an open-label, multicenter, first-in-human phase I dose-escalation trial of ivuxolimab. The trial enrolled adults with locally advanced or metastatic head and neck squamous cell, hepatocellular, melanoma or renal cell carcinoma. Before TCR sequencing, CD4+ T cells and CD8+ T cells from peripheral blood were sorted into separate populations. Study-level results and caveats: After ivuxolimab, CD8+ T cells had more expanded clones than CD4+ T cells on average. Antigen specificity was not determined for the clonally expanded peripheral T cells. Low levels of normalized T-cell clonal expansion were also seen in some patients who did not respond. In the 0.1-3.0 mg/kg groups, partial responders had among the lowest normalized peripheral clonal expansion, particularly in CD8+ T cells. At doses from 0.1 to 3.0 mg/kg, clonal expansion was seen in both CD4+ and CD8+ blood T cells between baseline and week 6.

The clonotype comes from an adult with an advanced solid tumor such as melanoma, head and neck, liver or kidney cancer. The input for sequencing was CD4+ or CD8+ T cells sorted from blood, taken in a trial of the OX40 agonist ivuxolimab.

The DNA reads TGTGCCAGCAGCTTAAGGAGGGGAGTCGCTAATGAAAAACTGTTTTTT. It encodes CASSLRRGVANEKLFF. The chain is encoded by TRBV7-9 joined to TRBJ1-4, and perhaps TRBD1 as D gene, on 5 matching bases. CDR1 is given as SEHNR and CDR2 as FQNEAQ, both from the germline V gene (reference sequence). The V and J ends are trimmed by 2 bases and 3 bases, leaving 13 bases between them. Including the terminal cysteine and phenylalanine, the CDR3 comprises 16 residues. The kept DNA is CDR3 alone, 48 bases in frame from the first base. The entire variable domain, with the stretches around the CDR3 drawn from the reference TRBV7-9 and TRBJ1-4 proteins, is DTGVSQNPRHKITKRGQNVTFRCDPISEHNRLYWYRQTLGQGPEFLTYFQNEAQLEKSRLLSDRFSAERPKGSFSTLEIQRTEQGDSAMYLCASSLRRGVANEKLFFGSGTQLSVL.